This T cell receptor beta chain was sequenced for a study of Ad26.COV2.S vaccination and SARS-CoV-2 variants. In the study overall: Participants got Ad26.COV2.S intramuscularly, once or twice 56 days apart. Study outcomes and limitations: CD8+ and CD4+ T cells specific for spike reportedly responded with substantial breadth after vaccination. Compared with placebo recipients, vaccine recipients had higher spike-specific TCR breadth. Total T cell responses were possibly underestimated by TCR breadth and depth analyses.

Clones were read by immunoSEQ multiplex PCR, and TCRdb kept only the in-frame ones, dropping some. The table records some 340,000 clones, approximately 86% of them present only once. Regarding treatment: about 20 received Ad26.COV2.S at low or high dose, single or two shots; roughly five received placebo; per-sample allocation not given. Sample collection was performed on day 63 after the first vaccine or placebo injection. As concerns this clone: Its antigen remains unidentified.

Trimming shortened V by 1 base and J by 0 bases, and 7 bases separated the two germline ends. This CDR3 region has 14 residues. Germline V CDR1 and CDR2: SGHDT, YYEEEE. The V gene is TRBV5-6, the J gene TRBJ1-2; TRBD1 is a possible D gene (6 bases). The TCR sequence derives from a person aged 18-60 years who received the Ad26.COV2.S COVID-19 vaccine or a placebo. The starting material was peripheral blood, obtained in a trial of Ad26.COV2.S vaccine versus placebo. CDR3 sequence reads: CASSLQGPNYGYTF. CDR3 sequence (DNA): TGTGCCAGCAGCTTGCAGGGGCCTAACTATGGCTACACCTTC.